This TCR beta chain came from a study of CD8+ T cells in alopecia areata. Study at large: Those treated were given oral tofacitinib at 5 to 10 mg twice daily.

The V gene lost 6 bases and the J gene lost 7 bases, with 13 bases spanning the gap. CDR1 SNHLY and CDR2 FYNNEI come from the germline V gene. The CDR3 has 13 residues. Investigators isolated RNA and reverse transcribed it into cDNA to act as the sequencing template. This table comes from immunoSEQ multiplex PCR, and its TCRdb copy is limited to in-frame clones, with some not included. The repertoire holds some 170,000 clones, with approximately 70% as singletons. General observations from the study: The study also sequences resident alphabeta T cells of normal skin in scalp samples.

Regarding this clone: What it binds is not known.

The clonotype originates from a human donor with alopecia areata. The sample was CD8+ T cells sorted from blood, taken at week 0. This chain joins TRBV2 and TRBJ1-5; D gene unclear. CDR3 loop: CASSEGPNQPQHF. The CDR3 DNA is TGTGCCAGCAGCGAGGGCCCGAACCAGCCCCAGCATTTT.